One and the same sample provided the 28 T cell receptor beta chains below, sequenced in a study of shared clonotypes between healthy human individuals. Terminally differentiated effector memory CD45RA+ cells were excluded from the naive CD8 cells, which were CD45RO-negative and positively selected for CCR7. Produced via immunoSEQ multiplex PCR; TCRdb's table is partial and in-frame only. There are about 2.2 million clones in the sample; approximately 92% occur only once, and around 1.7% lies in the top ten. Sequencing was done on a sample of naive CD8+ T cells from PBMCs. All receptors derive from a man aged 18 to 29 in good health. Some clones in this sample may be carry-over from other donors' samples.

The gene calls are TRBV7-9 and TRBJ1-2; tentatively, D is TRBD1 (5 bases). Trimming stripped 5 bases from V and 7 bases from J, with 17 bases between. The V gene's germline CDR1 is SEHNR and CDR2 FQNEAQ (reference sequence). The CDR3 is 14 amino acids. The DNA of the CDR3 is TGTGCCAGCAGCCTCCGGGACGGAGGGTTTGGCTACACCTTC. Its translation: CASSLRDGGFGYTF.

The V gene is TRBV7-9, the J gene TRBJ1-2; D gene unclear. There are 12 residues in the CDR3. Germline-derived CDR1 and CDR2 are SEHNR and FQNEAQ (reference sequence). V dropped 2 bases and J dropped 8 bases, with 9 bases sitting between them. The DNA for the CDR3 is TGTGCCAGCAGCTTAAACGCGATCGGCTACACCTTC. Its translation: CASSLNAIGYTF.

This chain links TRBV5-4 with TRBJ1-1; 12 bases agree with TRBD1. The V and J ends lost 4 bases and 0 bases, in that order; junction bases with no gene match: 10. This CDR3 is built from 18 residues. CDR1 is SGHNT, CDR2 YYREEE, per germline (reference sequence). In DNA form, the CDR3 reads TGTGCCAGCAGCCCGGACGGGACAGGGGGCTTTGTGAACACTGAAGCTTTCTTT. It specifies CASSPDGTGGFVNTEAFF.

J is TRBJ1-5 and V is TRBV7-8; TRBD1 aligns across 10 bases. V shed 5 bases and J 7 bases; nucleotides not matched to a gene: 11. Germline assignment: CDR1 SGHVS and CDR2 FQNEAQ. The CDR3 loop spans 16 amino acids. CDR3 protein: CASSPYRDRGLQPQHF. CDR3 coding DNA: TGTGCCAGCAGCCCCTACCGGGACAGGGGTTTGCAGCCCCAGCATTTT.

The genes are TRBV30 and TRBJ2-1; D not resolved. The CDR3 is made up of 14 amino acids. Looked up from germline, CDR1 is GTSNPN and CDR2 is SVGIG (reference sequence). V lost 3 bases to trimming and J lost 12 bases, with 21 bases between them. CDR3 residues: CAWRGISSTLGQFF. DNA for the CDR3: TGTGCCTGGAGGGGGATCAGTTCAACTTTGGGGCAGTTCTTC. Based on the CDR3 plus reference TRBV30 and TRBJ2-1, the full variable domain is SQTIHQWPATLVQPVGSPLSLECTVEGTSNPNLYWYRQAAGRGLQLLFYSVGIGQISSEVPQNLSASRPQDRQFILSSKKLLLSDSGFYLCAWRGISSTLGQFFGPGTRLTVL.

The CDR3 DNA follows: TGTGCCAACGCTTACGAGGGGAGCGGGAGCGACAATGAGCAGTTCTTC. It specifies CANAYEGSGSDNEQFF. The chain is built from TRBV2 and TRBJ2-1; 8 bases align to TRBD2. CDR3 size: 16 residues. The germline V gene has CDR1 SNHLY and CDR2 FYNNEI. V shed 10 bases, J shed 5 bases, and the junction held 16 bases outside the gene matches.

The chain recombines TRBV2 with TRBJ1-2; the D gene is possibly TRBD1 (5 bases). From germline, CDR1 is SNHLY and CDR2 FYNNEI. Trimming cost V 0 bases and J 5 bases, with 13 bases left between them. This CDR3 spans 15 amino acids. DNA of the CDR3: TGTGCCAGCAGTGAAGCGCTGGGGGTGCTGTATGGCTACACCTTC. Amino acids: CASSEALGVLYGYTF.

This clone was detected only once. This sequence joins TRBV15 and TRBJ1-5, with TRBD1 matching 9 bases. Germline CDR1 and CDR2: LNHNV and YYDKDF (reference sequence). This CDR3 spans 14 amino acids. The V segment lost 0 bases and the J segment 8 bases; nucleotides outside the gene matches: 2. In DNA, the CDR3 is TGTGCCACCAGCAGAGAGGGACAGGGAAAGCCCCAGCATTTT. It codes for CATSREGQGKPQHF. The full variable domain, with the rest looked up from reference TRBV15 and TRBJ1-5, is DAMVIQNPRYQVTQFGKPVTLSCSQTLNHNVMYWYQQKSSQAPKLLFHYYDKDFNNEADTPDNFQSRRPNTSFCFLDIRSPGLGDTAMYLCATSREGQGKPQHFGDGTRLSIL.

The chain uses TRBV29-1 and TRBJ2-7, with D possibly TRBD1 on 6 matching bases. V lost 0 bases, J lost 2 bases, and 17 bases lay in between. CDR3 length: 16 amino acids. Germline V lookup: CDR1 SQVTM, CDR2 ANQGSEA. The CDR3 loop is CSVEDSRGHRTYEQYF. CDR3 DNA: TGCAGCGTTGAAGATTCCCGGGGACACCGAACCTACGAGCAGTACTTC.

CDR3 in DNA: TGTGCCGCAAGACAAGGATCCGGGGAGCTGTTTTTT. It is translated as CAARQGSGELFF. The genes are TRBV6-6 and TRBJ2-2; no clear D gene. Germline CDR1 is MNHNY and CDR2 is SVGAGI (reference sequence). Deletions cut 11 bases from V and 6 bases from J, with 13 bases between. The CDR3 is 12 amino acids.

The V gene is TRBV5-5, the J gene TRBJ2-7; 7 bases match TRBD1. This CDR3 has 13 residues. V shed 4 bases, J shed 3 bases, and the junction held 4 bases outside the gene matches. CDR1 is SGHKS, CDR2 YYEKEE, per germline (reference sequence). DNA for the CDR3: TGTGCCAGCAGCCCACGACAGGGCTACGAGCAGTACTTC. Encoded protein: CASSPRQGYEQYF.

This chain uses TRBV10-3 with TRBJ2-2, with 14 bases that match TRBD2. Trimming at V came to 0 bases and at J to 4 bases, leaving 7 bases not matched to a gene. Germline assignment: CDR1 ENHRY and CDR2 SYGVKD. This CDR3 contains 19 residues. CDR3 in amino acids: CAISESLGLAGVGTGELFF. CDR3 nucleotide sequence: TGTGCCATCAGTGAGTCGTTGGGACTAGCGGGAGTCGGCACCGGGGAGCTGTTTTTT.

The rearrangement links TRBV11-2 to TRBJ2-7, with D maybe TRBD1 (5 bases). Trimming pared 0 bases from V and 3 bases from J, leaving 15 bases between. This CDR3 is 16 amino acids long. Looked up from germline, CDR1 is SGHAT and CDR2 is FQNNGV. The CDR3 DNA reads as TGTGCCAGCAGCTTAGATCAACGGCAGGGTGGCTACGAGCAGTACTTC. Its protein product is CASSLDQRQGGYEQYF.

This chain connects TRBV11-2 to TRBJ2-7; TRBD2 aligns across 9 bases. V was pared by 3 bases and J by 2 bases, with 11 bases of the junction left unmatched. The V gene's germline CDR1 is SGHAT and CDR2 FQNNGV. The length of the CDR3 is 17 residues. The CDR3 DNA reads TGTGCCAGCAGCTTGGGGGGTAGCGGGAGAGAGGCCTACGAGCAGTACTTC. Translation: CASSLGGSGREAYEQYF.

The CDR3 sequence is CASSSDRARYEQYF. CDR3 nucleotide sequence: TGTGCCAGCAGTTCGGACCGGGCCCGATACGAGCAGTACTTC. The chain has TRBV27 and TRBJ2-7; D call uncertain. Trimming took off 4 bases at V and 4 bases at J, with 14 bases between the two ends. The CDR3 sequence is 14 residues long. CDR1 and CDR2 (germline): MNHEY, SMNVEV (reference sequence).

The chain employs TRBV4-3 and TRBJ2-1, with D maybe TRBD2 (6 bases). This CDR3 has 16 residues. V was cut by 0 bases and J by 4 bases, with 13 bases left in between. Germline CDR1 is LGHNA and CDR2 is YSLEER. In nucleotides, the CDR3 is TGCGCCAGCAGCCAAGATGGTCCTGGGAGGTACAATGAGCAGTTCTTC. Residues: CASSQDGPGRYNEQFF.

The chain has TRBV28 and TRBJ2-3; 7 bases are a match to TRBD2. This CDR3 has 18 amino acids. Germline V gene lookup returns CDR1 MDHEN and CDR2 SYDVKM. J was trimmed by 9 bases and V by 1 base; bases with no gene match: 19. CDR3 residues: CASSLSAASGPPGETQYF. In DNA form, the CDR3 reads TGTGCCAGCAGTTTATCGGCGGCTAGCGGCCCCCCGGGCGAGACGCAGTATTTT.

DNA for the CDR3: TGTGCCAGCAGCCAGTCCGTGGGACTAGCGGGAGGGAATGAGCAGTTCTTC. Protein product: CASSQSVGLAGGNEQFF. V and J are TRBV11-2 and TRBJ2-1, with 16 nucleotides matching TRBD2. With 5 bases clipped from V and 7 bases from J, the junction kept 8 bases outside the gene matches. The germline V gene encodes CDR1 SGHAT and CDR2 FQNNGV. CDR3 length: 17 residues.

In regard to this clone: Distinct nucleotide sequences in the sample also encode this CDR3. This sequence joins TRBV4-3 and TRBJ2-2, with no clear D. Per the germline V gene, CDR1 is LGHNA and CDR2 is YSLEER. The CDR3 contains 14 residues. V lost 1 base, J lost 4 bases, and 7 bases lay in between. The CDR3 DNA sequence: TGCGCCAGCAGCCAAGGTACGGCCACCGGGGAGCTGTTTTTT. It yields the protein CASSQGTATGELFF.

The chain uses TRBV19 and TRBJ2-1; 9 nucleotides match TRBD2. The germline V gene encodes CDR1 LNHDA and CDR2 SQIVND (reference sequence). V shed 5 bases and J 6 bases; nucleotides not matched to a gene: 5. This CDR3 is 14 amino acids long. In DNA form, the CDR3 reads TGTGCCAGTAGTGAGCGGGAGGAAATCAATGAGCAGTTCTTC. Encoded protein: CASSEREEINEQFF.

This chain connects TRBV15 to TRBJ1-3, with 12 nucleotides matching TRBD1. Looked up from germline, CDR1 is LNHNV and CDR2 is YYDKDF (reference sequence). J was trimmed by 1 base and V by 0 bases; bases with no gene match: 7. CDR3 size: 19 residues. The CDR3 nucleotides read TGTGCCACCAGCAGAGAATGGGGGACAGGGGGCCTGTCTGGAAACACCATATATTTT. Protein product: CATSREWGTGGLSGNTIYF.

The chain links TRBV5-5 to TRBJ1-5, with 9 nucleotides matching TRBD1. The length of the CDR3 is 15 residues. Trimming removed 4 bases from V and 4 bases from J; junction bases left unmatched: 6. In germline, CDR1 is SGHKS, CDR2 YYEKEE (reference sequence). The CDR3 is CASSPDRGFNQPQHF. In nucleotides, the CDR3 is TGTGCCAGCAGCCCGGACAGGGGCTTTAATCAGCCCCAGCATTTT.

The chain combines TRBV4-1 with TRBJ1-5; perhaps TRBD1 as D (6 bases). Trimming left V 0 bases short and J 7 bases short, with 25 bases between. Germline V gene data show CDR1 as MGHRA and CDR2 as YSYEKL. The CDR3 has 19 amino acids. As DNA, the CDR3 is TGCGCCAGCAGCCAAGATCGGGGGGGGGCAGGAAGAGGAGACCAGCCCCAGCATTTT. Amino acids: CASSQDRGGAGRGDQPQHF.

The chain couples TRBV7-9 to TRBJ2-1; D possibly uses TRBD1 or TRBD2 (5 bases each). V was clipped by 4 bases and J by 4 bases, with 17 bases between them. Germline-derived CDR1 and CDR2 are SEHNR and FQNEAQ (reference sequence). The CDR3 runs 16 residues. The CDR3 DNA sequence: TGTGCCAGCAGCTCCCCACCCGGGACCTTTTACAATGAGCAGTTCTTC. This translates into CASSSPPGTFYNEQFF.

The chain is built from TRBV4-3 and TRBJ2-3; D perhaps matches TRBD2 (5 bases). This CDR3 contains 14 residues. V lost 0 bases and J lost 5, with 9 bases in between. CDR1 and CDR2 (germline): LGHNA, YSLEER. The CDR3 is CASSQDGGGDTQYF. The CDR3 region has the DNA TGCGCCAGCAGCCAAGATGGAGGAGGAGATACGCAGTATTTT.

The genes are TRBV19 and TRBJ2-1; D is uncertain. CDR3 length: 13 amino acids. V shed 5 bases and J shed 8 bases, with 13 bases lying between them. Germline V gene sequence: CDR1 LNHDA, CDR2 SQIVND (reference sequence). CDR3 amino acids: CASSYLSGDEQFF. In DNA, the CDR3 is TGTGCCAGTAGTTACCTCTCTGGGGATGAGCAGTTCTTC.

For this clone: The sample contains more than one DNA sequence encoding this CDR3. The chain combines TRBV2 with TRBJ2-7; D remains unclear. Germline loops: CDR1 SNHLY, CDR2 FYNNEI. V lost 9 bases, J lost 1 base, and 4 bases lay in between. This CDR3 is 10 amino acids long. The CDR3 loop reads CASRSYEQYF. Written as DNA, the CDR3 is TGTGCCAGTCGATCCTACGAGCAGTACTTC.

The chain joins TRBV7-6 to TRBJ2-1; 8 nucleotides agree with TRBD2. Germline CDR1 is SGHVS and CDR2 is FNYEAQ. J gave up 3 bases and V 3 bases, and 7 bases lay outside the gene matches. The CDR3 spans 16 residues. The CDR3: CASSFGHSGNYNEQFF. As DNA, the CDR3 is TGTGCCAGCAGCTTTGGACATAGCGGGAACTACAATGAGCAGTTCTTC.